This T cell receptor (beta chain) came from a study of shared clonotypes between healthy human individuals. Study information: The composition of the donors was two women and a few men aged 18 to 49.

The CDR3 spans 14 residues. Unmatched junction bases numbered 15, after V lost 5 bases and J lost 11 bases. Germline V lookup: CDR1 SGHTA, CDR2 FQGNSA. For every subset, genomic DNA was evenly distributed across several immunoSEQ plates. Profiled with immunoSEQ multiplex PCR; TCRdb holds only in-frame clones, not every one. This sample has approximately 320,000 clones, with roughly 87% found just once. Every donor, a Caucasian adult, lived in Nashville, Tennessee. The sequenced material came from memory CD8+ T cells sorted from blood. Subset of the sample: CD45RO+ cells pooled with CCR7-negative TemRA cells. V and J are TRBV7-2 and TRBJ2-7; TRBD2 agrees at 7 bases. The TCR was taken from a man younger than 35 in good health. The CDR3 protein is CASSHALGPAGEYF. CDR3 coding DNA: TGTGCCAGCAGCCACGCACTAGGACCCGCGGGGGAGTACTTC.